Below, 7 T cell receptor beta chains from the same sample are listed, as sequenced in a study of a mutant IDH1 vaccine in newly diagnosed glioma. For these TCRs, the target antigens are not known. The sample's time point: week 23, last vaccination. The investigators gave 300 ug of mutant IDH1 20-mer peptide in each vaccine dose, together with topical imiquimod. Clones were read by immunoSEQ multiplex PCR, and TCRdb kept only the in-frame ones, dropping some. The table records around 60,000 clones, 70% to 90% of them present only once. The sample here was PBMCs, taken from a glioma patient whose treatment included an IDH1 peptide vaccine. All receptors derive from a man aged 25-45 years with glioma.

The chain combines TRBV25-1 with TRBJ1-3; D is unresolved. Germline V gene sequence: CDR1 MGHDK, CDR2 SYGVNS. The V and J ends lost 6 bases and 8 bases respectively, with 17 bases between them. The CDR3 runs to 14 residues. CDR3 region: CASSPTEFGYTIYF. CDR3 DNA sequence: TGTGCCAGCAGCCCCACGGAGTTTGGGTACACCATATATTTT.

This chain uses TRBV6-5 with TRBJ1-1; D gene ambiguous. This CDR3 has 13 amino acids. The germline V and J ends were trimmed by 6 bases and 5 bases, with 13 bases remaining between them. Germline V lookup: CDR1 MNHEY, CDR2 SVGAGI. In DNA form, the CDR3 reads TGTGCCAGCAGGCCCTTACGTCGGACTGAAGCTTTCTTT. Residues: CASRPLRRTEAFF.

The chain combines TRBV15 with TRBJ1-1, with D tentatively TRBD1 (6 bases). V lost 3 bases and J lost 1, with 21 bases in between. The CDR3 is 18 residues long. Germline assignment: CDR1 LNHNV and CDR2 YYDKDF (reference sequence). Written as DNA, the CDR3 is TGTGCCACCAGCAGGACAGGCCCGAATGAGGGTGGGAACACTGAAGCTTTCTTT. Translating it yields CATSRTGPNEGGNTEAFF.

CDR3 in amino acids: CASSQQGMGHYGYTF. CDR3 nucleotides: TGCGCCAGCAGCCAACAGGGGATGGGTCACTATGGCTACACCTTC. V and J are TRBV4-1 and TRBJ1-2; possible D gene TRBD1, 6 bases. Germline V gene sequence: CDR1 MGHRA, CDR2 YSYEKL. V was pared by 2 bases and J by 3 bases, with 13 bases between. The CDR3 runs 15 residues.

CDR3 loop: CASSFRDRAYEQYF. CDR3 coding DNA: TGTGCCAGCAGTTTTAGAGACAGGGCCTACGAGCAGTACTTC. The chain combines TRBV27 with TRBJ2-7, with 7 nucleotides matching TRBD1. This CDR3 is built from 14 residues. The germline V gene encodes CDR1 MNHEY and CDR2 SMNVEV (reference sequence). V gave up 3 bases and J gave up 2 bases; unmatched junction bases: 4.

The V gene is TRBV6-1, the J gene TRBJ2-7; D tentatively reads TRBD1 or TRBD2 (5 bases each). The V end lost 1 base, the J end lost 3 bases, and 10 bases lay between the germline ends. CDR1 is MNHNS and CDR2 is SASEGT in the germline V gene. CDR3 size: 14 residues. Written as DNA, the CDR3 is TGTGCCAGCAGTGAAGGGGGACGGGACTACGAGCAGTACTTC. This translates into CASSEGGRDYEQYF.

The gene calls are TRBV7-6 and TRBJ1-2; possibly TRBD1 for D (5 bases). CDR1 and CDR2 (germline): SGHVS, FNYEAQ. V shed 2 bases and J shed 5 bases, with 9 bases lying between them. The CDR3 runs to 13 residues. The CDR3 spells CASSLTRGYGYTF. The CDR3 coding sequence is TGTGCCAGCAGCTTAACCCGGGGGTATGGCTACACCTTC.